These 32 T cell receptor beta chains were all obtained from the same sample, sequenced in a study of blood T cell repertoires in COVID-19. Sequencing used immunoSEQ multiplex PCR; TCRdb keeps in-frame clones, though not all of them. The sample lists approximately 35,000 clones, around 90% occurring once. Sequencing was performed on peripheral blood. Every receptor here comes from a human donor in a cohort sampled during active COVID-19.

The CDR3 protein is CASSSTGGPYEQYF. The CDR3 region has the DNA TGTGCCAGCAGCTCGACAGGGGGGCCCTACGAGCAGTACTTC. The V and J genes are TRBV11-1 and TRBJ2-7; 9 bases map to TRBD1. Germline-derived CDR1 and CDR2 are SGHAT and FQDESV (reference sequence). The CDR3 runs 14 residues. Germline trimming cut 4 bases from V and 2 bases from J; bases unmatched to any gene: 3.

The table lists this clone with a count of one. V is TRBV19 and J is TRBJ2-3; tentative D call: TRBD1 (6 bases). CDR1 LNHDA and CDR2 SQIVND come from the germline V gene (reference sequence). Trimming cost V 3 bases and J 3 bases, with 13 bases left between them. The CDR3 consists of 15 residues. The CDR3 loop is CASSMRQVGTDTQYF. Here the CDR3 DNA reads TGTGCCAGTAGTATGAGACAGGTTGGGACAGATACGCAGTATTTT.

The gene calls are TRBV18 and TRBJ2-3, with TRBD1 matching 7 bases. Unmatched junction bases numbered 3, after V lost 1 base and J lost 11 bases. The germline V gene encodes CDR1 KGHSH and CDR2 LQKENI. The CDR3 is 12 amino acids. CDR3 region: CASSPQGAGQYF. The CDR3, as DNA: TGTGCCAGCTCACCACAGGGGGCCGGGCAGTATTTT.

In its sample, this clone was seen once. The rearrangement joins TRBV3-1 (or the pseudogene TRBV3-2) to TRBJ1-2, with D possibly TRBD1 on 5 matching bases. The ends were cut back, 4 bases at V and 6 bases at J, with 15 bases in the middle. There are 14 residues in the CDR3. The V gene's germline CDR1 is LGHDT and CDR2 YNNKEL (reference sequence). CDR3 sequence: CASSPAGGVNGYTF. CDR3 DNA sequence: TGTGCCAGCAGCCCGGCCGGGGGGGTCAATGGCTACACCTTC.

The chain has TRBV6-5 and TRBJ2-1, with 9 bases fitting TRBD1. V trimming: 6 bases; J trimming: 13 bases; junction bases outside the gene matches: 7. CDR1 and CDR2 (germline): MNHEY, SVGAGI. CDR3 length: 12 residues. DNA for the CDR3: TGTGCCAGCAGAACAAAGGGACAGGGACAGTTCTTC. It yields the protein CASRTKGQGQFF.

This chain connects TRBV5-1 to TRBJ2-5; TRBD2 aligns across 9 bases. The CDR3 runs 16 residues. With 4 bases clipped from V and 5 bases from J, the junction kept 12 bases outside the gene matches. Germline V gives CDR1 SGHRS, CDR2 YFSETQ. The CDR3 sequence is CASSDTLAGWRETQYF. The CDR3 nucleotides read TGCGCCAGCAGCGACACCCTAGCGGGGTGGAGGGAGACCCAGTACTTC. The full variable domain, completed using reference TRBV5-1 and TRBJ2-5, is KAGVTQTPRYLIKTRGQQVTLSCSPISGHRSVSWYQQTPGQGLQFLFEYFSETQRNKGNFPGRFSGRQFSNSRSEMNVSTLELGDSALYLCASSDTLAGWRETQYFGPGTRLLVL.

CDR3 nucleotides: TGCGCCAGCAGCCAACAACCCCCGGGACTAGTTGCCAACGAGCAGTACTTC. Its protein is CASSQQPPGLVANEQYF. The genes are TRBV4-1 and TRBJ2-7; 8 nucleotides match TRBD2. This CDR3 comprises 17 residues. The trim removed 2 bases at V and 5 bases at J, leaving 14 bases unmatched. Germline CDR1 is MGHRA and CDR2 is YSYEKL.

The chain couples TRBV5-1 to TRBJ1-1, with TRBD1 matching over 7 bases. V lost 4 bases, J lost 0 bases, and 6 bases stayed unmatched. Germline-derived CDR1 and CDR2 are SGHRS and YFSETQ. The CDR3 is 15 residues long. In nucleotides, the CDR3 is TGCGCCAGCAGCCCTGCACAGGGGCTGAACACTGAAGCTTTCTTT. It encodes CASSPAQGLNTEAFF.

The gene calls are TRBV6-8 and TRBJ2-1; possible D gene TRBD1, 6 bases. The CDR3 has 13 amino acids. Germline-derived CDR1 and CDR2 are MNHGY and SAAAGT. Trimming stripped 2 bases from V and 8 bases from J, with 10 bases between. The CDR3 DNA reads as TGTGCCAGCAGTTACATCAAGGGGGATGAGCAGTTCTTC. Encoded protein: CASSYIKGDEQFF.

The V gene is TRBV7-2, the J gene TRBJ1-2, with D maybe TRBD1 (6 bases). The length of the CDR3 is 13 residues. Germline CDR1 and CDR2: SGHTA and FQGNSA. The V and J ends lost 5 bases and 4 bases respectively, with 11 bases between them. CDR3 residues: CASSDNRVYGYTF. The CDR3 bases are TGTGCCAGCAGCGATAACAGGGTCTATGGCTACACCTTC.

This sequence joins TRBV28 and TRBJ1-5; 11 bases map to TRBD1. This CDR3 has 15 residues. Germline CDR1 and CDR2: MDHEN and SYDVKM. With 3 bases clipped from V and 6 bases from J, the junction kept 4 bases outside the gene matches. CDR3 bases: TGTGCCAGCAGTTTCAGGGGACAGGGGGTTCAGCCCCAGCATTTT. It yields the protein CASSFRGQGVQPQHF.

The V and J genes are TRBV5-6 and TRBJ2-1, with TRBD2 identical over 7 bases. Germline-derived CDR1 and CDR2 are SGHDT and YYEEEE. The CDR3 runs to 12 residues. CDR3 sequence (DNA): TGTGGTAGTCAGCGGGGCTACAATGAGCAGTTCTTC. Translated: CGSQRGYNEQFF.

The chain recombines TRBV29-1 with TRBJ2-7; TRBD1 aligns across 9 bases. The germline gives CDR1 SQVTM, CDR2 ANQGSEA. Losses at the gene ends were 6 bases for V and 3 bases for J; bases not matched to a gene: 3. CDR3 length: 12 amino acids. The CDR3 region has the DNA TGCAGCGTCGGGACAGGGATCTACGAGCAGTACTTC. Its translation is CSVGTGIYEQYF.

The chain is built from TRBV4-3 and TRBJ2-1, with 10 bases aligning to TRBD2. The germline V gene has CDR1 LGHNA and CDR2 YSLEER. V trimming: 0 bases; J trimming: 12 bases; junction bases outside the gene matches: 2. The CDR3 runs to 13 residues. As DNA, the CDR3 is TGCGCCAGCAGCCAAGACTGGACTAGCGGGCAGTTCTTC. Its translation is CASSQDWTSGQFF.

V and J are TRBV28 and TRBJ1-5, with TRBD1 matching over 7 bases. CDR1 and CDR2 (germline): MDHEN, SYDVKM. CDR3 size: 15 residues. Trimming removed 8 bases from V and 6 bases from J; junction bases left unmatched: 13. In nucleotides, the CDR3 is TGTGCCAGCGCCAGAAGAGGACAGGACAGTCAGCCCCAGCATTTT. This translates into CASARRGQDSQPQHF.

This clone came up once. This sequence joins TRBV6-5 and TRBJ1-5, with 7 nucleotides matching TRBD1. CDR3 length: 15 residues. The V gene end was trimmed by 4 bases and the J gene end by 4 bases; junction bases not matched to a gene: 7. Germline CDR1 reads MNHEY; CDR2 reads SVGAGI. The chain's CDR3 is CASSSRQGRNQPQHF. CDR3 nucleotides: TGTGCCAGCAGTTCCCGACAGGGTCGGAATCAGCCCCAGCATTTT.

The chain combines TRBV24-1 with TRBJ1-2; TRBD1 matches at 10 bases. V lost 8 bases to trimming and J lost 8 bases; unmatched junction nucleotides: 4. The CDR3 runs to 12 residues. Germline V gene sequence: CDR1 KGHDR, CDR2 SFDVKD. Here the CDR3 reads CATTPTGGGYTF. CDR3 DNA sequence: TGTGCCACCACCCCGACAGGGGGCGGCTACACCTTC.

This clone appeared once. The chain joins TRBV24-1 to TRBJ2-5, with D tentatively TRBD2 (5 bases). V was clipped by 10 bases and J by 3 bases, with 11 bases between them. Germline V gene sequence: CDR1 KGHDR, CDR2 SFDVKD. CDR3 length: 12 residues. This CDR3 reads CATEDREETQYF. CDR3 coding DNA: TGTGCCACGGAGGACCGGGAAGAGACCCAGTACTTC.

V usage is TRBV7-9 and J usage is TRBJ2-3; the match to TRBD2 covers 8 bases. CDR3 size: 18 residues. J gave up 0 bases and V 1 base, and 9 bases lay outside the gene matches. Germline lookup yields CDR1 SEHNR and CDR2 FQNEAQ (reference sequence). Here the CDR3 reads CASSLGSSSGYSTDTQYF. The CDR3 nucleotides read TGTGCCAGCAGCTTAGGGTCGTCTAGCGGGTATAGCACAGATACGCAGTATTTT.

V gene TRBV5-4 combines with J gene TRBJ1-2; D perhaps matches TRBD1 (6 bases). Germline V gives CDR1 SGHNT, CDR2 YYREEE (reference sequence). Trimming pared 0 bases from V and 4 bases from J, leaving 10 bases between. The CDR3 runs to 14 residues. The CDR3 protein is CASSLEGEGYGYTF. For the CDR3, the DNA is TGTGCCAGCAGCTTGGAGGGGGAGGGCTATGGCTACACCTTC.

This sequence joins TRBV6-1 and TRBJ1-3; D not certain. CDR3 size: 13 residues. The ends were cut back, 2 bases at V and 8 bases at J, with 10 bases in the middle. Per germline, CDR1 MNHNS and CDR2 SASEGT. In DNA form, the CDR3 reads TGTGCCAGCAGTGAAACCCTCGCAGACACCATATATTTT. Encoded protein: CASSETLADTIYF.

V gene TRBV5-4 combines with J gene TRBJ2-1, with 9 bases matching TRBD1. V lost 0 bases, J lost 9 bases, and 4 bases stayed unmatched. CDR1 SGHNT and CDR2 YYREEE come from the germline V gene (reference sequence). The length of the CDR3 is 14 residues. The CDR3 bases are TGTGCCAGCAGCTTGGAACAGGGGGCGGGTGAGCAGTTCTTC. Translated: CASSLEQGAGEQFF.

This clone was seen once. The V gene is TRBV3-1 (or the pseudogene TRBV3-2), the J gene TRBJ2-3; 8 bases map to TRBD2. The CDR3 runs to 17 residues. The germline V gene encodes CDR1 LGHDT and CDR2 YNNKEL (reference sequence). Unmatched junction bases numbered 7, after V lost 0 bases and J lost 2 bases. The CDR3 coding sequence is TGTGCCAGCAGCCAAGATAGCGGGGTCCTCGTCACAGATACGCAGTATTTT. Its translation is CASSQDSGVLVTDTQYF.

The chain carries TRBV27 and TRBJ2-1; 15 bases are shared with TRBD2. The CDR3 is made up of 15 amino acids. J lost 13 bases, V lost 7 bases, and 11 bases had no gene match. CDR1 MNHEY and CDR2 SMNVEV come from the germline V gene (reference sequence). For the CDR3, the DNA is TGTGCCAGCACCTCACTCGGGACTAGCGGGAGGCCCCAGTTCTTC. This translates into CASTSLGTSGRPQFF.

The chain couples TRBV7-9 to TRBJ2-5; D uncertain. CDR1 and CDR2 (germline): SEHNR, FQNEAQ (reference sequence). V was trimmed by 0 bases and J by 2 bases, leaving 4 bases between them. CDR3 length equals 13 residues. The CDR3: CASSLAQQETQYF. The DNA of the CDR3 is TGTGCCAGCAGCTTAGCCCAACAAGAGACCCAGTACTTC. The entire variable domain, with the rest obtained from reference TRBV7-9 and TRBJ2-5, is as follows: DTGVSQNPRHKITKRGQNVTFRCDPISEHNRLYWYRQTLGQGPEFLTYFQNEAQLEKSRLLSDRFSAERPKGSFSTLEIQRTEQGDSAMYLCASSLAQQETQYFGPGTRLLVL.

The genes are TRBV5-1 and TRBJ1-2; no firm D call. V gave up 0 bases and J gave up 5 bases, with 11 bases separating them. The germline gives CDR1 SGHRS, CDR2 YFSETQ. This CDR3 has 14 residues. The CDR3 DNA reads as TGCGCCAGCAGCTTGGGCGAGGCCTATTATGGCTACACCTTC. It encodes CASSLGEAYYGYTF.

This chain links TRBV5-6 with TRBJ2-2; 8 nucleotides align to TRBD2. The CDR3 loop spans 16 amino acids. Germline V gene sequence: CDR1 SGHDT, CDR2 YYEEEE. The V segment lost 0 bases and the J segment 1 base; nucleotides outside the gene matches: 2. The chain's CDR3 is CASSLGTSGNTGELFF. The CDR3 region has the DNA TGTGCCAGCAGCTTGGGCACTAGCGGGAACACCGGGGAGCTGTTTTTT. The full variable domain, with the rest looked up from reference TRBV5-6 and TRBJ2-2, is DAGVTQSPTHLIKTRGQQVTLRCSPKSGHDTVSWYQQALGQGPQFIFQYYEEEERQRGNFPDRFSGHQFPNYSSELNVNALLLGDSALYLCASSLGTSGNTGELFFGEGSRLTVL.

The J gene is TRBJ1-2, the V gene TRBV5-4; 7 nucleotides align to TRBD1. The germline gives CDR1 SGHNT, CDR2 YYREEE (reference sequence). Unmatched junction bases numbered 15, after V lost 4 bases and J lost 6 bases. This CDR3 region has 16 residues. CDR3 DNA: TGTGCCAGCAGCAAACCAAACAGGGGCGAGATGGATGGCTACACCTTC. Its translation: CASSKPNRGEMDGYTF.

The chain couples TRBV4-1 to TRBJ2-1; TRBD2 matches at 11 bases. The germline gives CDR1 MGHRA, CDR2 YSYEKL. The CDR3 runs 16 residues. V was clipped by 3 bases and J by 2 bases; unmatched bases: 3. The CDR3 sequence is CASSQGTSGTYNEQFF. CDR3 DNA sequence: TGCGCCAGCAGCCAGGGGACTAGCGGAACCTACAATGAGCAGTTCTTC.

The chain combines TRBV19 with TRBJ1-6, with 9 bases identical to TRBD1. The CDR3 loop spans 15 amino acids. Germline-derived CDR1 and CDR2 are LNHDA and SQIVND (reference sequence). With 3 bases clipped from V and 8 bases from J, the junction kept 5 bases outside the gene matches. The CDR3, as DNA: TGTGCCAGTAGTATGGGGACAGGGCCCTATTCACCCCTCCACTTT. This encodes CASSMGTGPYSPLHF. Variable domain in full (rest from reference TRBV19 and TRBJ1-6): DGGITQSPKYLFRKEGQNVTLSCEQNLNHDAMYWYRQDPGQGLRLIYYSQIVNDFQKGDIAEGYSVSREKKESFPLTVTSAQKNPTAFYLCASSMGTGPYSPLHFGNGTRLTVT.

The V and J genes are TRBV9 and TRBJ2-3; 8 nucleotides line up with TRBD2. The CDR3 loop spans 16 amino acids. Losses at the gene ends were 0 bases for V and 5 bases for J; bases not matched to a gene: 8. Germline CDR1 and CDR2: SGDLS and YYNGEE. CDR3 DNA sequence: TGTGCCAGCAGCGTAGCAATAGCGGGACTAGGAGATACGCAGTATTTT. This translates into CASSVAIAGLGDTQYF.

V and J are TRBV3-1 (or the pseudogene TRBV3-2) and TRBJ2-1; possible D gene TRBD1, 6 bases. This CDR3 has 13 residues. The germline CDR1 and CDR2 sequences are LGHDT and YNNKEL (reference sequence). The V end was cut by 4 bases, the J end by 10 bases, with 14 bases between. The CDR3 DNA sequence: TGTGCCAGCAGCCTCAACAGGGCAAGGGAGCAGTTCTTC. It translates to CASSLNRAREQFF.